The next 16 T cell receptor beta chains were all read from a single sample in a study of blood T cells in healthy people across ages. Combining a sample-barcoded 5' primer with a J-beta primer mix, a second PCR ran for 7 to 11 cycles. TCRdb called the 5' RACE reads again in MiXCR, with one record for every CDR3 protein. The profile shows over a million distinct CDR3 sequences, 42% of them singletons. Sequencing was performed on blood. Receptor source: a woman in her late teens or twenties in good health.

The CDR3 region is CASSPNSGGELFF. For the CDR3, the DNA is TGTGCCAGCAGCCCCAACAGTGGCGGGGAGCTGTTTTTT. The J gene is TRBJ2-2, the V gene TRBV7-3; D is undetermined. The CDR3 has 13 amino acids. Trimming pared 5 bases from V and 7 bases from J, leaving 11 bases between. Per germline, CDR1 SGHTA and CDR2 FQGTGA.

This chain links TRBV20-1 with TRBJ2-7; 10 bases agree with TRBD2. The junction had 14 bases not matched to a gene; V was cut back by 5 bases and J by 7 bases. The CDR3 consists of 15 residues. Germline V gene data show CDR1 as DFQATT and CDR2 as SNEGSKA (reference sequence). The CDR3 reads CSAETPGTSEDEQYF. The CDR3 DNA follows: TGCAGTGCTGAAACCCCCGGGACTAGCGAAGATGAGCAGTACTTC.

The chain joins TRBV4-1 to TRBJ2-3; TRBD1 is a possible D gene (6 bases). CDR3 length: 15 amino acids. The germline V gene has CDR1 MGHRA and CDR2 YSYEKL. With 1 base removed from V and 5 bases from J, the gap between germline ends came to 13 bases. CDR3 in amino acids: CASSQGHRDIDTQYF. CDR3 bases: TGCGCCAGCAGCCAAGGACACAGGGACATAGATACGCAGTATTTT.

The chain recombines TRBV10-3 with TRBJ1-3; D perhaps matches TRBD1 (5 bases). The germline V and J ends were trimmed by 10 bases and 0 bases, with 19 bases remaining between them. The germline V gene has CDR1 ENHRY and CDR2 SYGVKD. The CDR3 runs to 16 residues. The CDR3 bases are TGTGCCACCGAGGGGCTGCGGGCGATCTCTGGAAACACCATATATTTT. Its translation is CATEGLRAISGNTIYF.

This rearrangement joins TRBV3-1 to TRBJ2-1; 8 nucleotides match TRBD1. With 7 bases clipped from V and 5 bases from J, the junction kept 7 bases outside the gene matches. The CDR3 extends over 14 amino acids. The V gene's germline CDR1 is LGHDT and CDR2 YNNKEL (reference sequence). CDR3 sequence: CASMGPGGNNEQFF. The CDR3 DNA sequence: TGTGCCAGCATGGGACCAGGGGGCAACAATGAGCAGTTCTTC.

This sequence joins TRBV5-1 and TRBJ2-1; 9 bases are shared with TRBD1. CDR3 length: 15 residues. CDR1 and CDR2 (germline): SGHRS, YFSETQ. With 4 bases clipped from V and 7 bases from J, the junction kept 9 bases outside the gene matches. The CDR3, as DNA: TGCGCCAGCAGCACCGGGACAGGGACTCAAAATGAGCAGTTCTTC. It specifies CASSTGTGTQNEQFF.

The V call is TRBV18, the J call TRBJ1-1; D remains ambiguous. Germline V gene sequence: CDR1 KGHSH, CDR2 LQKENI. The CDR3 is 15 amino acids. V lost 0 bases, J lost 4 bases, and 12 bases lay in between. The CDR3 loop reads CASSPPNIGSTEAFF. The CDR3 DNA is TGTGCCAGCTCACCACCGAACATCGGGAGCACTGAAGCTTTCTTT.

There are a few counts of this clonotype. This rearrangement joins TRBV12-3 or TRBV12-4 to TRBJ2-1, with a tentative D call TRBD2 (5 bases). The length of the CDR3 is 15 residues. V was clipped by 4 bases and J by 7 bases, with 17 bases between them. The CDR3 bases are TGTGCCAGCAGTTCGGCCGCCCGGCCGGGGAATGAGCAGTTCTTC. It is translated as CASSSAARPGNEQFF.

This clonotype was counted only a few times. The rearrangement joins TRBV6-5 to TRBJ2-7; 9 bases are shared with TRBD2. The germline CDR1 and CDR2 sequences are MNHEY and SVGAGI. J lost 9 bases, V lost 6 bases, and 9 bases had no gene match. The CDR3 contains 13 residues. The CDR3 region has the DNA TGTGCCAGCAGCCAAAGCGGGGGGACGTGGCAGTACTTC. It is translated as CASSQSGGTWQYF.

Notes on this clonotype: One end of the junction fails to match germline, which may point to a read error. The chain links TRBV10-3 to TRBJ1-1; D ambiguous. The CDR3 sequence is 13 residues long. CDR1 is ENHRY, CDR2 SYGVKD, per germline. CDR3 bases: TGTGCCGTCAGCCCGAATATGGGCACTGAAGCTTTCTTT. Translated, it gives CAVSPNMGTEAFF.

A word on this clonotype: At one end, the junction sequence differs from germline, possibly due to a read error. The rearrangement links TRBV5-1 to TRBJ2-1; D tentatively reads TRBD1 or TRBD2 (6 bases each). This CDR3 region has 13 residues. The V gene's germline CDR1 is SGHRS and CDR2 YFSETQ. The CDR3 loop reads CASGLGGLDEQFF. In DNA form, the CDR3 reads TGCGCCAGCGGCTTGGGGGGCCTGGATGAGCAGTTCTTC.

The chain employs TRBV2 and TRBJ1-4, with D tentatively TRBD1 (6 bases). The CDR3 extends over 12 amino acids. Germline lookup yields CDR1 SNHLY and CDR2 FYNNEI. V was clipped by 8 bases and J by 5 bases, with 9 bases between them. CDR3 sequence (DNA): TGTGCCAGCGCGCAGGGGAATGAAAAACTGTTTTTT. Its protein product is CASAQGNEKLFF.

This chain connects TRBV7-2 to TRBJ2-7; 11 bases align to TRBD2. The CDR3 is 15 residues long. Trimming took 2 bases from V and 4 from J; bases not matched to a gene: 4. Germline CDR1 reads SGHTA; CDR2 reads FQGNSA. The CDR3 coding sequence is TGTGCCAGCAGCTTAAGAGGGACTAGCGGATACGAGCAGTACTTC. This translates into CASSLRGTSGYEQYF. Using reference TRBV7-2 and TRBJ2-7 for the parts outside the CDR3, the full variable domain is GAGVSQSPSNKVTEKGKDVELRCDPISGHTALYWYRQSLGQGLEFLIYFQGNSAPDKSGLPSDRFSAERTGGSVSTLTIQRTQQEDSAVYLCASSLRGTSGYEQYFGPGTRLTVT.

The chain uses TRBV2 and TRBJ2-1, with no clear D. This CDR3 contains 17 residues. The V gene's germline CDR1 is SNHLY and CDR2 FYNNEI. V was clipped by 4 bases and J by 8 bases, with 24 bases between them. CDR3 in amino acids: CASSVSPLKRKSYEQFF. Here the CDR3 DNA reads TGTGCCAGCAGTGTGAGCCCACTCAAGAGGAAGTCTTATGAGCAGTTCTTC.

This clonotype was observed a few times. V gene TRBV10-3 combines with J gene TRBJ2-5; no clear D. V lost 8 bases, J lost 1 base, and 11 bases lay in between. Germline lookup yields CDR1 ENHRY and CDR2 SYGVKD. This CDR3 comprises 13 residues. The CDR3 region is CAIRPGLQETQYF. Written as DNA, the CDR3 is TGTGCCATCCGACCCGGCCTCCAAGAGACCCAGTACTTC.

This clonotype was detected only a few times. The V gene is TRBV4-1, the J gene TRBJ2-7; D is unclear. This CDR3 is 14 amino acids long. CDR1 is MGHRA, CDR2 YSYEKL, per germline. The V and J ends lost 0 bases and 7 bases respectively, with 13 bases between them. The CDR3, as DNA: TGCGCCAGCAGCCAAGATGGTTCGCAACCTGAGCAGTACTTC. This encodes CASSQDGSQPEQYF.